A selection of T cell receptor beta chains follows, all from one sample in a study of CD8 T cells in ankylosing spondylitis. TCRdb used MiXCR to reprocess the 5' RACE reads, holding one entry per CDR3 protein. The sample contains 30,000 to 35,000 distinct CDR3 sequences, less than 40% of which appear only once. The sequencing input was synovial fluid, either unsorted or a sorted T cell fraction (not recorded which). The receptors here all came from a male donor with ankylosing spondylitis. Both conserved end residues are part of each CDR3. Each record gives: CDR3 DNA, CDR3 protein, J gene, clone size, V gene, D gene. The D gene is left open where the match is weak. A row's size may be missing; if present it is once, few, many or a size class.

TGTGCCAGCAGCTTCTCAACGAACACCGGGGAGCTGTTTTTT CASSFSTNTGELFF TRBJ2-2 many TRBV7-9 -
TGTACCGCCGGGGCAACGAACACCGGGGAGCTGTTTTTT CTAGATNTGELFF TRBJ2-2 - TRBV24-1 -
TGCGCCAGCAGCGCCGGACTAGCGGGGAGCTCCTACGAGCAGTACTTC CASSAGLAGSSYEQYF TRBJ2-7 few TRBV5-1 TRBD2
TGTGCCATTCGGACTAGCGGGAGAAACGAGCAGTACTTC CAIRTSGRNEQYF TRBJ2-7 once TRBV2 TRBD2
TGTGCCAGCAGTTGGACTCTAGCCCCCGGGGAGCTGTTTTTT CASSWTLAPGELFF TRBJ2-2 few TRBV2 -
TGTGCCAGCAGCCCAAGCCTGGGGACCACTGAAGCTTTCTTT CASSPSLGTTEAFF TRBJ1-1 - TRBV3-1 -
TGTGCCAGCAGTTTGGGACAGGGGTTAGGAGATACGCAGTATTTT CASSLGQGLGDTQYF TRBJ2-3 - TRBV27 TRBD1
TGCAGCGTTGAAGTTCCTCTAGCGGGAGGTCCAGGAACCGGGGAGCTGTTTTTT CSVEVPLAGGPGTGELFF TRBJ2-2 few TRBV29-1 TRBD2
TGTGCCAGCAGTTTACTGGGTAGCGAAGATACGCAGTATTTT CASSLLGSEDTQYF TRBJ2-3 many TRBV12-3/TRBV12-4 -
TGTGCCAGCAGTTTGTACCCGGGACAGGGGGATAATGAGCAGTTCTTC CASSLYPGQGDNEQFF TRBJ2-1 medium-sized TRBV27 TRBD1
TGTGCCAGCAGCTTAGGGTTTAGCTATGGCTACACCTTC CASSLGFSYGYTF TRBJ1-2 few TRBV7-8 -
TGCGCCAGCAGGGCTGGGCAGGGAAAGGCCGGGGAGCTGTTTTTT CASRAGQGKAGELFF TRBJ2-2 once TRBV5-1 -
TGCGCCAGCAGGGACGGTTATAATTCACCCCTCCACTTT CASRDGYNSPLHF TRBJ1-6 - TRBV10-2 -
TGTGCCAGCAGGGCTGGGACAGACAATCAGCCCCAGCATTTT CASRAGTDNQPQHF TRBJ1-5 - TRBV28 TRBD1
TGCGCCAGCAGCCCGGTCGGTGGTGGGAGCCCCACCTACGAGCAGTACTTC CASSPVGGGSPTYEQYF TRBJ2-7 - TRBV5-1 -
TGTGCCAGCAGCTCCGGGACAGGGGACACCGGGGAGCTGTTTTTT CASSSGTGDTGELFF TRBJ2-2 - TRBV6-1 TRBD1
TGTGCCAGCAGTTTAGACCACAATGAGCAGTTCTTC CASSLDHNEQFF TRBJ2-1 - TRBV12-3/TRBV12-4 -
TGTGCCACCAGGACGACACCGTACAATGAGCAGTTCTTC CATRTTPYNEQFF TRBJ2-1 - TRBV2 -
TGCAGTGCAACCCTTGCAGGGGAGGCCTACAATGAGCAGTTCTTC CSATLAGEAYNEQFF TRBJ2-1 - TRBV20-1 -
TGCAGCGTTCGCAGGACAGGGGGCGCGGGAGAGACCCAGTACTTC CSVRRTGGAGETQYF TRBJ2-5 many TRBV29-1 TRBD1
TGTGCCAGCAGCTTTAGAGCGGGAGGCCAGAATGAGCAGTTCTTC CASSFRAGGQNEQFF TRBJ2-1 - TRBV6-4 TRBD2